The table lists the clone carrying this TCR beta chain with a count of one. Method: immunoSEQ multiplex PCR; TCRdb's copy keeps in-frame clones and lacks some. Of roughly 70,000 clones in the sample, about 95% were seen once. The sample belongs to a study of control samples from healthy donors and cancer patients. V was cut by 6 bases and J by 5 bases, with 7 bases left in between. Germline V gene data show CDR1 as LGHDT and CDR2 as YNNKEL (reference sequence). The CDR3 consists of 11 residues. The sample taken for sequencing was blood. The V call is TRBV3-1 (or the pseudogene TRBV3-2), the J call TRBJ1-2; D uncertain. The clonotype originates from a woman aged 25 to 45 in good health. The CDR3 DNA sequence: TGTGCCAGCAGTCGAGGGTATGGCTACACCTTC. It yields the protein CASSRGYGYTF.